These 32 T cell receptor beta chains were all obtained from the same sample, sequenced in a study of PD-1 blockade in classical Hodgkin lymphoma (dated by TCRdb to 2020 to 2021). The time point label here, explained by the study, means: cycle 1 day 1 (C1D1), immediately before nivolumab initiation. All trial patients had relapsed after autologous stem cell transplantation, with cohorts A, B and C differing in prior brentuximab vedotin exposure. Receptor libraries were prepared by the immunoSEQ multiplex PCR assay. Entries here come from immuneACCESS through TCRdb and include only in-frame sequences with V and J called. Some clones fail to appear in such tables; in the studies checked, an unresolved V gene covers under half of the shortfall, and the cause of the remainder is unknown. The sample records 70,000 to 80,000 clones, under 95% of which are singletons. Around 8.5% of the sample belongs to the ten largest clones.

The specimen comprised peripheral blood mononuclear cells (PBMCs), sampled at baseline. These receptors came from a human donor with classical Hodgkin lymphoma.

This chain uses TRBV7-2 with TRBJ2-3; 8 bases agree with TRBD2. From germline, CDR1 is SGHTA and CDR2 FQGNSA. V was pared by 7 bases and J by 5 bases, with 14 bases of the junction left unmatched. The CDR3 length is 16 residues. The CDR3, as DNA: TGTGCCAGCACCCCGGGGGGAGCGGGAGCTGAAGATACGCAGTATTTT. Its translation: CASTPGGAGAEDTQYF.

This clone has a single count. V usage is TRBV12-5 and J usage is TRBJ1-2, with D perhaps matching TRBD1 (5 bases). V was pared by 3 bases and J by 6 bases, with 14 bases between. Per the germline V gene, CDR1 is LGHNT and CDR2 is FRNRAP. This CDR3 spans 14 amino acids. The DNA for the CDR3 is TGTGCTAGTGGTTTCCCGGACAAGGAGAATGGCTACACCTTC. This sequence encodes CASGFPDKENGYTF.

The V gene is TRBV2, the J gene TRBJ2-2; possible D gene TRBD2, 6 bases. This CDR3 contains 18 residues. Germline lookup yields CDR1 SNHLY and CDR2 FYNNEI. The germline V and J ends were trimmed by 0 bases and 0 bases, with 14 bases remaining between them. CDR3 sequence reads: CASSEAFGGETNTGELFF. In DNA, the CDR3 is TGTGCCAGCAGTGAAGCATTTGGCGGGGAAACGAACACCGGGGAGCTGTTTTTT.

This clone was seen only a few times. The chain combines TRBV5-1 with TRBJ2-1, with 8 bases aligning to TRBD2. The CDR3 runs 13 residues. CDR1 is SGHRS and CDR2 is YFSETQ in the germline V gene. V shed 4 bases, J shed 9 bases, and the junction held 6 bases outside the gene matches. The CDR3 bases are TGCGCCAGCAGCCAAAATAGCGGGACTGAGCAGTTCTTC. This sequence encodes CASSQNSGTEQFF.

The CDR3 coding sequence is TGTGCCAGCAGCTTCGGACAGGGGGCGTCCTACGAGCAGTACTTC. As protein: CASSFGQGASYEQYF. V usage is TRBV7-9 and J usage is TRBJ2-7, with TRBD1 matching 11 bases. Germline V CDR1 and CDR2: SEHNR, FQNEAQ (reference sequence). V lost 3 bases to trimming and J lost 1 base; unmatched junction nucleotides: 2. There are 15 residues in the CDR3.

CDR3 loop: CASSRAPGESVLSTEAFF. CDR3 DNA: TGCGCCAGCAGCCGGGCCCCAGGGGAATCGGTGTTGAGCACTGAAGCTTTCTTT. The J gene is TRBJ1-1, the V gene TRBV4-1, with D maybe TRBD1 (6 bases). V lost 4 bases and J 4 bases, leaving 25 bases between the germline ends. Germline V gene sequence: CDR1 MGHRA, CDR2 YSYEKL. The CDR3 extends over 18 amino acids.

V and J are TRBV2 and TRBJ2-1; 7 nucleotides match TRBD2. Germline loops: CDR1 SNHLY, CDR2 FYNNEI. Losses at the gene ends were 7 bases for V and 8 bases for J; bases not matched to a gene: 8. This CDR3 spans 13 amino acids. CDR3: CASTGLVFDEQFF. CDR3 coding DNA: TGTGCCAGCACCGGACTAGTTTTCGATGAGCAGTTCTTC.

The rearrangement joins TRBV9 to TRBJ2-1; a weak D match, TRBD2 (5 bases). There are 14 residues in the CDR3. Germline V gene data show CDR1 as SGDLS and CDR2 as YYNGEE. V dropped 6 bases and J dropped 4 bases, with 14 bases sitting between them. CDR3 coding DNA: TGTGCCAGCACCTCTACCCCGGGGTACAATGAGCAGTTCTTC. Residues: CASTSTPGYNEQFF.

The CDR3 protein is CASTPIGGGEQYF. The CDR3 nucleotides are TGTGCCAGCACCCCCATTGGGGGAGGCGAGCAGTACTTC. The chain carries TRBV6-5 and TRBJ2-7, with a tentative D call TRBD2 (6 bases). The V gene lost 7 bases and the J gene lost 6 bases, with 16 bases spanning the gap. The germline CDR1 and CDR2 sequences are MNHEY and SVGAGI. The CDR3 loop spans 13 amino acids.

The chain uses TRBV6-6 and TRBJ2-3, with TRBD2 as a possible D gene (6 bases). Trimming took 2 bases from V and 11 from J, leaving 20 bases between them. In germline, CDR1 is MNHNY, CDR2 SVGAGI (reference sequence). This CDR3 region has 15 residues. The CDR3 DNA reads TGTGCCAGCAGTTACCGCCGTGGGGGACTCGCTGGGCAGTATTTT. Encoded protein: CASSYRRGGLAGQYF.

Points on this clone: A read error may produce the germline difference seen at one junction end. V gene TRBV7-6 combines with J gene TRBJ1-2; tentatively, D is TRBD1 (5 bases). In germline, CDR1 is SGHVS, CDR2 FNYEAQ. This CDR3 is 12 amino acids long. CDR3 sequence: CASSLARGGVFF. CDR3 coding DNA: TGTGCCAGCAGCTTAGCAAGGGGAGGGGTTTTCTTC. Complete variable domain (other parts from reference TRBV7-6 and TRBJ1-2): GAGVSQSPRYKVTKRGQDVALRCDPISGHVSLYWYRQALGQGPEFLTYFNYEAQQDKSGLPNDRFSAERPEGSISTLTIQRTEQRDSAMYRCASSLARGGVFFGSGTRLTVV.

V and J are TRBV4-2 and TRBJ2-1, with 12 nucleotides matching TRBD2. Germline trimming cut 3 bases from V and 9 bases from J; bases unmatched to any gene: 12. Germline V lookup: CDR1 LGHNA, CDR2 YNFKEQ. The CDR3 covers 17 residues. The CDR3 loop is CASSQRLAGDVVGEQFF. The CDR3 nucleotides read TGTGCCAGCAGCCAGCGACTAGCGGGAGATGTAGTTGGTGAGCAGTTCTTC.

This chain uses TRBV6-6 with TRBJ2-3; possible D gene TRBD1, 6 bases. CDR1 and CDR2 (germline): MNHNY, SVGAGI (reference sequence). CDR3 size: 14 residues. Trimming cost V 10 bases and J 2 bases, with 16 bases left between them. CDR3 DNA sequence: TGTGCCACCCTCGACAGGTTTTCCACAGATACGCAGTATTTT. Protein product: CATLDRFSTDTQYF.

The gene calls are TRBV11-3 and TRBJ2-2; TRBD1 matches 9 bases. The V segment lost 5 bases and the J segment 3 bases; nucleotides outside the gene matches: 4. In germline, CDR1 is SGHNT, CDR2 YENEEA. This CDR3 is 15 amino acids long. The CDR3 region has the DNA TGTGCCAGCAGCCGGGGACAGGGCGACACCGGGGAGCTGTTTTTT. Its protein is CASSRGQGDTGELFF.

This chain joins TRBV5-1 and TRBJ2-7; 9 bases fit TRBD1. The CDR3 totals 16 residues. Germline V gene sequence: CDR1 SGHRS, CDR2 YFSETQ. V was clipped by 0 bases and J by 2 bases; unmatched bases: 6. In DNA, the CDR3 is TGCGCCAGCAGCTTGGTGGGGGACAGGGCAACCTACGAGCAGTACTTC. Translated: CASSLVGDRATYEQYF.

The J gene is TRBJ1-1, the V gene TRBV9; perhaps TRBD1 as D (6 bases). CDR3 length: 16 amino acids. Per the germline V gene, CDR1 is SGDLS and CDR2 is YYNGEE. V lost 0 bases and J 5 bases, leaving 17 bases between the germline ends. The CDR3 DNA reads TGTGCCAGCAGCGTAGGAATAGGGGGGGAACTGACTGAAGCTTTCTTT. Translated: CASSVGIGGELTEAFF.

This clone was recorded only once. V is TRBV28 and J is TRBJ2-5; no definite D call. This CDR3 has 13 amino acids. The germline gives CDR1 MDHEN, CDR2 SYDVKM. The V end lost 4 bases, the J end lost 4 bases, and 10 bases lay between the germline ends. CDR3 loop: CASSSNSGETQYF. Here the CDR3 DNA reads TGTGCCAGCAGTTCAAACAGTGGAGAGACCCAGTACTTC.

V is TRBV6-5 and J is TRBJ1-5, with TRBD1 as a possible D gene (5 bases). Trimming stripped 5 bases from V and 2 bases from J, with 10 bases between. The CDR3 loop spans 14 amino acids. CDR1 MNHEY and CDR2 SVGAGI come from the germline V gene. In nucleotides, the CDR3 is TGTGCCAGCAGTCGCGGGGGGGGCAATCAGCCCCAGCATTTT. Protein: CASSRGGGNQPQHF.

The chain uses TRBV7-2 and TRBJ1-6, with D hard to call. The CDR3 contains 12 residues. Germline values: CDR1 SGHTA, CDR2 FQGNSA. V was cut by 6 bases and J by 12 bases, with 12 bases left in between. This CDR3 is CASSRTLGPLHF. CDR3 in DNA: TGTGCCAGCAGTCGGACTTTAGGACCCCTCCACTTT.

The CDR3 coding sequence is TGCGCCAGCAGTGAGTACGGGGGGGGAAATCAGCCCCAGCATTTT. Amino acid sequence: CASSEYGGGNQPQHF. This rearrangement joins TRBV10-1 to TRBJ1-5; D perhaps matches TRBD1 (5 bases). Germline values: CDR1 WNHNN, CDR2 SYGVQD (reference sequence). Trimming removed 1 base from V and 4 bases from J, with 11 bases in between. The CDR3 has 15 residues.

The V gene is TRBV9, the J gene TRBJ1-2; D is perhaps TRBD1 (5 bases). The CDR3 is 15 amino acids. Per germline, CDR1 SGDLS and CDR2 YYNGEE. V lost 7 bases and J lost 4, with 20 bases in between. This CDR3 is CASGRSPGGVYGYTF. The CDR3 bases are TGTGCCAGCGGACGCAGTCCGGGGGGAGTCTATGGCTACACCTTC.

The V call is TRBV14, the J call TRBJ2-3; D is undetermined. The germline V gene has CDR1 SGHDN and CDR2 FVKESK. Between the trimmed V and J ends, which lost 4 bases and 3 bases, there was a span of 14 bases. CDR3 length equals 15 residues. CDR3 protein: CASSRSRVTTDTQYF. The CDR3 bases are TGTGCCAGCAGCCGGAGTAGGGTAACGACAGATACGCAGTATTTT.

The chain has TRBV4-1 and TRBJ2-7; D is possibly TRBD2 (6 bases). In germline, CDR1 is MGHRA, CDR2 YSYEKL. The V and J ends lost 3 bases and 2 bases respectively, with 14 bases between them. This CDR3 is 15 amino acids long. The CDR3 spells CASSHGDSGTYEQYF. CDR3 nucleotides: TGCGCCAGCAGCCACGGGGATAGCGGTACCTACGAGCAGTACTTC.

The rearrangement uses TRBV6-5 and TRBJ1-2; 7 bases are shared with TRBD1. This CDR3 is built from 13 residues. Germline values: CDR1 MNHEY, CDR2 SVGAGI. V shed 5 bases and J 7 bases; nucleotides not matched to a gene: 7. The CDR3 is CASSEDREFGYTF. CDR3 DNA: TGTGCCAGCAGTGAAGACAGGGAATTTGGCTACACCTTC.

The chain employs TRBV2 and TRBJ1-1; D is uncertain. CDR3 size: 12 residues. V dropped 5 bases and J dropped 2 bases, with 6 bases sitting between them. From germline, CDR1 is SNHLY and CDR2 FYNNEI. The CDR3 reads CASSYDNTEAFF. CDR3 sequence (DNA): TGTGCCAGCAGTTACGACAACACTGAAGCTTTCTTT.

The chain recombines TRBV27 with TRBJ2-7; D is possibly TRBD1 (5 bases). The CDR3 runs 14 residues. Germline V lookup: CDR1 MNHEY, CDR2 SMNVEV (reference sequence). Trimming took 2 bases from V and 2 from J, leaving 10 bases between them. DNA of the CDR3: TGTGCCAGCAGTTTAGTAGGCAGGGCCTACGAGCAGTACTTC. Amino acids: CASSLVGRAYEQYF.

The chain links TRBV28 to TRBJ2-4; D is uncertain. The germline V gene encodes CDR1 MDHEN and CDR2 SYDVKM. This CDR3 is 12 amino acids long. The ends were cut back, 3 bases at V and 6 bases at J, with 6 bases in the middle. CDR3 DNA: TGTGCCAGCAGTTTGTTCGGAAACATTCAGTACTTC. Protein sequence: CASSLFGNIQYF.

The chain recombines TRBV5-5 with TRBJ2-2; TRBD1 matches at 9 bases. Germline V gene lookup returns CDR1 SGHKS and CDR2 YYEKEE (reference sequence). The CDR3 sequence is 17 residues long. Losses at the gene ends were 2 bases for V and 3 bases for J; bases not matched to a gene: 8. CDR3 coding DNA: TGTGCCAGCAGCTTACTACAGGGGGCGCCCGACACCGGGGAGCTGTTTTTT. Translating it yields CASSLLQGAPDTGELFF.

The V and J genes are TRBV11-2 and TRBJ2-1; 7 positions match TRBD2. The J segment lost 3 bases and the V segment lost 1 base, leaving 3 bases of the junction unmatched. From germline, CDR1 is SGHAT and CDR2 FQNNGV. This CDR3 spans 15 amino acids. Here the CDR3 reads CASSLASGFYNEQFF. CDR3 DNA sequence: TGTGCCAGCAGCTTAGCTAGCGGTTTCTACAATGAGCAGTTCTTC.

This clone showed up just once. The J gene is TRBJ1-4, the V gene TRBV5-1; D is unclear. Trimming removed 4 bases from V and 6 bases from J, with 16 bases in between. The CDR3 is made up of 15 amino acids. The germline gives CDR1 SGHRS, CDR2 YFSETQ. The CDR3 DNA reads as TGCGCCAGCAGCCCAGCCCCGGAAGTACATGAAAAACTGTTTTTT. It yields the protein CASSPAPEVHEKLFF. Using reference TRBV5-1 and TRBJ1-4 for the parts outside the CDR3, the full variable domain is KAGVTQTPRYLIKTRGQQVTLSCSPISGHRSVSWYQQTPGQGLQFLFEYFSETQRNKGNFPGRFSGRQFSNSRSEMNVSTLELGDSALYLCASSPAPEVHEKLFFGSGTQLSVL.

This chain joins TRBV9 and TRBJ1-1; D perhaps matches TRBD1 (6 bases). The V end was cut by 0 bases, the J end by 5 bases, with 17 bases between. This CDR3 spans 16 amino acids. In germline, CDR1 is SGDLS, CDR2 YYNGEE. The CDR3 coding sequence is TGTGCCAGCAGCGTAGCTCCCCCAGGGGTCGGAACTGAAGCTTTCTTT. Protein product: CASSVAPPGVGTEAFF.

The J gene is TRBJ1-2, the V gene TRBV4-1; D is uncertain. Deletions cut 0 bases from V and 4 bases from J, with 9 bases between. The germline CDR1 and CDR2 sequences are MGHRA and YSYEKL. The CDR3 spans 14 residues. The CDR3 here is CASSQEGSFYGYTF. CDR3 nucleotides: TGCGCCAGCAGCCAAGAAGGGTCTTTCTATGGCTACACCTTC.